Listed below are T cell receptor beta chains from one sample, sequenced in a study of tumor T cells in aggressive B-cell lymphoma. Sequenced by immunoSEQ multiplex PCR; TCRdb stores in-frame clones only, minus some. The sample carries about 7,600 clones, 75% to 85% recorded once. Input material: tumor tissue. The receptors stem from an adult with diffuse large B cell lymphoma. Each CDR3 is given with its conserved first and last residue. A D gene is named only where the DNA matches it firmly. Expanded clones get a size class; other rows say once, few or many, or leave the size out.

D gene: TRBD1
J gene: TRBJ1-1
clone size: -
V gene: TRBV10-3
CDR3 protein: CAISPGQGIFTEAFF
CDR3 DNA: TGTGCCATTTCCCCGGGACAGGGGATTTTCACTGAAGCTTTCTTT

D gene: -
J gene: TRBJ2-5
clone size: -
V gene: TRBV28
CDR3 protein: CASSSSGSLKTQYF
CDR3 DNA: TGTGCCAGCAGTTCCAGCGGGTCCCTGAAGACCCAGTACTTC

D gene: -
J gene: TRBJ2-1
clone size: -
V gene: TRBV30
CDR3 protein: CATQGWDEQFF
CDR3 DNA: TGTGCCACCCAGGGGTGGGATGAGCAGTTCTTC

D gene: -
J gene: TRBJ1-1
clone size: once
V gene: TRBV28
CDR3 protein: CASSYLPGEASTEAFF
CDR3 DNA: TGTGCCAGCAGTTACTTACCGGGGGAGGCGAGCACTGAAGCTTTCTTT

D gene: -
J gene: TRBJ2-1
clone size: -
V gene: TRBV19
CDR3 protein: CASSIVTGPNEQFF
CDR3 DNA: TGTGCCAGCAGTATAGTCACAGGGCCTAATGAGCAGTTCTTC

D gene: -
J gene: TRBJ2-1
clone size: -
V gene: TRBV7-9
CDR3 protein: CASSYSYNEQFF
CDR3 DNA: TGTGCCAGCAGCTACAGCTACAATGAGCAGTTCTTC

D gene: -
J gene: TRBJ2-7
clone size: few
V gene: TRBV11-2
CDR3 protein: CASSPYGGAWEQYF
CDR3 DNA: TGTGCCAGCAGCCCATACGGCGGGGCCTGGGAGCAGTACTTC

D gene: TRBD1
J gene: TRBJ2-1
clone size: -
V gene: TRBV4-1
CDR3 protein: CASSQEVSGQEVF
CDR3 DNA: TGCGCCAGCAGCCAAGAAGTTTCTGGACAGGAGGTCTTC

D gene: -
J gene: TRBJ1-3
clone size: -
V gene: TRBV4-3
CDR3 protein: CASSQDKGSGNTIYF
CDR3 DNA: TGCGCCAGCAGCCAAGATAAGGGGTCCGGAAACACCATATATTTT

D gene: TRBD2
J gene: TRBJ2-1
clone size: once
V gene: TRBV9
CDR3 protein: CASSGDWREGQENEQFF
CDR3 DNA: TGTGCCAGCAGCGGAGACTGGCGGGAGGGCCAGGAGAATGAGCAGTTCTTC

D gene: -
J gene: TRBJ1-1
clone size: -
V gene: TRBV7-2
CDR3 protein: CASSLLGGNTEAFF
CDR3 DNA: TGTGCCAGCAGCTTATTAGGAGGGAACACTGAAGCTTTCTTT

D gene: -
J gene: TRBJ2-2
clone size: -
V gene: TRBV6-5
CDR3 protein: CASTGPTGELFF
CDR3 DNA: TGTGCCAGCACAGGGCCCACCGGGGAGCTGTTTTTT

D gene: -
J gene: TRBJ2-7
clone size: -
V gene: TRBV5-5
CDR3 protein: CASSARDTYEQYF
CDR3 DNA: TGTGCCAGCAGCGCCCGAGACACCTACGAGCAGTACTTC

D gene: -
J gene: TRBJ2-2
clone size: -
V gene: TRBV7-8
CDR3 protein: CASSLKGGTGELFF
CDR3 DNA: TGTGCCAGCAGCTTAAAAGGGGGAACCGGGGAGCTGTTTTTT

D gene: TRBD2
J gene: TRBJ2-1
clone size: once
V gene: TRBV9
CDR3 protein: CASSVGSSGGYNEQFF
CDR3 DNA: TGTGCCAGCAGCGTAGGGTCTAGCGGGGGGTACAATGAGCAGTTCTTC

D gene: -
J gene: TRBJ1-1
clone size: large
V gene: TRBV19
CDR3 protein: CASSIDHFGGANTEAFF
CDR3 DNA: TGTGCCAGTAGTATAGATCATTTCGGGGGAGCGAACACTGAAGCTTTCTTT

D gene: TRBD2
J gene: TRBJ2-2
clone size: -
V gene: TRBV28
CDR3 protein: CASYGLADTGELFF
CDR3 DNA: TGTGCCAGCTATGGACTAGCGGACACCGGGGAGCTGTTTTTT

D gene: TRBD1
J gene: TRBJ2-2
clone size: -
V gene: TRBV4-2
CDR3 protein: CASSPVTGVTGELFF
CDR3 DNA: TGTGCCAGCAGCCCCGTGACAGGGGTAACCGGGGAGCTGTTTTTT

D gene: -
J gene: TRBJ2-7
clone size: -
V gene: TRBV7-9
CDR3 protein: CASSLTQEGYEQYF
CDR3 DNA: TGTGCCAGCAGCTTAACACAGGAGGGCTACGAGCAGTACTTC

D gene: TRBD1
J gene: TRBJ2-1
clone size: -
V gene: TRBV4-3
CDR3 protein: CASSQGTGAHNEQFF
CDR3 DNA: TGCGCCAGCAGCCAAGGGACAGGGGCCCACAATGAGCAGTTCTTC

D gene: -
J gene: TRBJ1-2
clone size: -
V gene: TRBV27
CDR3 protein: CASFGGGNYGYTF
CDR3 DNA: TGTGCCAGCTTCGGGGGGGGAAACTATGGCTACACCTTC

D gene: -
J gene: TRBJ1-1
clone size: -
V gene: TRBV23-1
CDR3 protein: CASSQQLRMNTEAFF
CDR3 DNA: TGCGCCAGCAGTCAACAGTTGCGGATGAACACTGAAGCTTTCTTT

D gene: -
J gene: TRBJ1-2
clone size: -
V gene: TRBV27
CDR3 protein: CASSLSRGSYYGYTF
CDR3 DNA: TGTGCCAGCAGTTTATCTCGGGGGTCCTACTATGGCTACACCTTC

D gene: TRBD1
J gene: TRBJ1-1
clone size: -
V gene: TRBV13
CDR3 protein: CASSPSTGVSIPTEAFF
CDR3 DNA: TGTGCCAGCAGCCCCTCCACAGGGGTCAGCATACCCACTGAAGCTTTCTTT

D gene: TRBD2
J gene: TRBJ2-1
clone size: -
V gene: TRBV9
CDR3 protein: CASSVDSGSGNEQFF
CDR3 DNA: TGTGCCAGCAGCGTGGATAGCGGGAGCGGGAATGAGCAGTTCTTC

D gene: -
J gene: TRBJ2-1
clone size: -
V gene: TRBV27
CDR3 protein: CASSFGSYNEQFF
CDR3 DNA: TGTGCCAGCAGTTTCGGGAGCTACAATGAGCAGTTCTTC

D gene: -
J gene: TRBJ2-3
clone size: once
V gene: TRBV4-1
CDR3 protein: CASSQISRGTTDTQYF
CDR3 DNA: TGCGCCAGCAGCCAAATTTCGAGGGGGACCACAGATACGCAGTATTTT

D gene: -
J gene: TRBJ2-3
clone size: once
V gene: TRBV27
CDR3 protein: CASSFEGRLDTQYF
CDR3 DNA: TGTGCCAGCAGTTTCGAGGGGAGGCTAGATACGCAGTATTTT

D gene: TRBD1
J gene: TRBJ1-1
clone size: -
V gene: TRBV2
CDR3 protein: CASRNRGLPEAFF
CDR3 DNA: TGTGCCAGCAGAAACAGGGGGCTGCCTGAAGCTTTCTTT

D gene: -
J gene: TRBJ1-1
clone size: -
V gene: TRBV27
CDR3 protein: CANSLSGGIHTEAFF
CDR3 DNA: TGTGCCAACAGTTTGTCCGGAGGGATCCACACTGAAGCTTTCTTT

D gene: -
J gene: TRBJ1-2
clone size: -
V gene: TRBV5-4
CDR3 protein: CASSLGQEFLYGYTF
CDR3 DNA: TGTGCCAGCAGCTTGGGACAGGAGTTCTTGTATGGCTACACCTTC

D gene: TRBD1
J gene: TRBJ1-1
clone size: -
V gene: TRBV27
CDR3 protein: CASSSVHRGTEAFF
CDR3 DNA: TGTGCCAGCAGTTCAGTTCACAGGGGAACTGAAGCTTTCTTT

D gene: TRBD2
J gene: TRBJ2-3
clone size: few
V gene: TRBV11-2
CDR3 protein: CASSPFWGLDTDTQYF
CDR3 DNA: TGTGCCAGCAGCCCGTTTTGGGGACTAGACACAGATACGCAGTATTTT

D gene: TRBD1
J gene: TRBJ2-5
clone size: -
V gene: TRBV27
CDR3 protein: CASSFPGQFQETQYF
CDR3 DNA: TGTGCCAGCAGTTTTCCGGGACAGTTCCAAGAGACCCAGTACTTC

D gene: TRBD1
J gene: TRBJ1-1
clone size: -
V gene: TRBV25-1
CDR3 protein: CASSEYPPGTGIKAFF
CDR3 DNA: TGTGCCAGCAGTGAATATCCCCCCGGGACAGGGATCAAAGCTTTCTTT

D gene: -
J gene: TRBJ1-1
clone size: once
V gene: TRBV19
CDR3 protein: CASSLYDSLEAFF
CDR3 DNA: TGTGCCAGTAGTTTATATGACAGTCTTGAAGCTTTCTTT

D gene: -
J gene: TRBJ1-3
clone size: -
V gene: TRBV4-1
CDR3 protein: CASSQDSVRGGTGNTIYF
CDR3 DNA: TGCGCCAGCAGCCAAGATTCGGTAAGGGGAGGAACTGGAAACACCATATATTTT

D gene: -
J gene: TRBJ2-1
clone size: -
V gene: TRBV10-3
CDR3 protein: CAISVGGTNEQFF
CDR3 DNA: TGTGCCATCAGTGTTGGAGGGACGAATGAGCAGTTCTTC

D gene: -
J gene: TRBJ1-6
clone size: -
V gene: TRBV6-6
CDR3 protein: CASRLIQGGNSPLHF
CDR3 DNA: TGTGCCAGCAGACTAATACAGGGAGGGAATTCACCCCTCCACTTT

D gene: TRBD2
J gene: TRBJ2-7
clone size: -
V gene: TRBV5-1
CDR3 protein: CASSQGLAGGLYEQYF
CDR3 DNA: TGCGCCAGCAGCCAAGGACTAGCGGGAGGCCTATACGAGCAGTACTTC

D gene: -
J gene: TRBJ2-1
clone size: -
V gene: TRBV27
CDR3 protein: CASSFLSGSYNEQFF
CDR3 DNA: TGTGCCAGCAGTTTTCTAAGTGGCTCCTACAATGAGCAGTTCTTC

D gene: TRBD2
J gene: TRBJ2-3
clone size: few
V gene: TRBV5-1
CDR3 protein: CASSLEGGGIGDTQYF
CDR3 DNA: TGCGCCAGCAGCTTAGAAGGCGGGGGTATAGGGGATACGCAGTATTTT

D gene: -
J gene: TRBJ2-2
clone size: -
V gene: TRBV9
CDR3 protein: CVSSVYNTGELFF
CDR3 DNA: TGTGTCAGCAGCGTATATAACACCGGGGAGCTGTTTTTT

D gene: -
J gene: TRBJ1-1
clone size: -
V gene: TRBV19
CDR3 protein: CASSLRPGRTEAFF
CDR3 DNA: TGTGCCAGTAGTCTCCGCCCAGGGCGAACTGAAGCTTTCTTT

D gene: TRBD1
J gene: TRBJ1-5
clone size: once
V gene: TRBV5-4
CDR3 protein: CASNQTGQPNQPQHF
CDR3 DNA: TGTGCCAGCAACCAAACGGGACAGCCCAATCAGCCCCAGCATTTT